This record looks at one TCR beta chain sequence and its context. Original handling: Quantification of nucleated cells was approximated via reference gene primer amplification. Profiled with immunoSEQ multiplex PCR; TCRdb holds only in-frame clones, not every one. The DNA gave D and trimming, while V, J and clone size come from that table. Among roughly 200,000 clones, about 83% were seen once, and the ten largest hold roughly 8.7%. This sample is drawn from a study of blood T cell repertoires in COVID-19. Study-wide context: The United States, Italy and Spain provided the acute and convalescent COVID-19 samples. T cells, B-cell-depleted T cells, or PBMCs supplied cDNA or gDNA.

Trimming took 5 bases from V and 4 from J, leaving 15 bases between them. CDR1 and CDR2 from the germline V gene are MNHEY and SVGEGT. There are 15 residues in the CDR3. The specimen sequenced was peripheral blood. This clonotype originated in a man in his forties with active or convalescent COVID-19. The chain is built from TRBV6-2 or TRBV6-3 and TRBJ1-5, with D maybe TRBD1 (5 bases). In DNA form, the CDR3 reads TGTGCCAGCAGTGGCCAGGGTACGTGGAATCAGCCCCAGCATTTT. As protein: CASSGQGTWNQPQHF.